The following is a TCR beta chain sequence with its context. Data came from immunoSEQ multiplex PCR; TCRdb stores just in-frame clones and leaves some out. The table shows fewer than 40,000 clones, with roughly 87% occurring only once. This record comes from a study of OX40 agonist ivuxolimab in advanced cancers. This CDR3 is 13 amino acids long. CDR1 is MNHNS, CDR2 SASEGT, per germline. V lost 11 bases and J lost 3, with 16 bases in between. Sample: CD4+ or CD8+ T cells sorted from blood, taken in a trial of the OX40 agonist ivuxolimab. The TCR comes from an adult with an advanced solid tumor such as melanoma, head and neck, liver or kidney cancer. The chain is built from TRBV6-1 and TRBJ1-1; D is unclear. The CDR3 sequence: CAGLGNFDTEAFF. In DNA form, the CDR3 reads TGTGCCGGCTTGGGCAACTTTGACACTGAAGCTTTCTTT.